This entry describes one T cell receptor (beta chain). This CDR3 spans 17 amino acids. The V segment lost 6 bases and the J segment 0 bases; nucleotides outside the gene matches: 9. Germline CDR1 SGHAT, CDR2 FQNNGV. The data were taken from a study of blood T cell repertoires in COVID-19. On the study more broadly: From T cells, B-cell-depleted T cells, or PBMCs came the material, which was cDNA or gDNA.

As handled by the study authors: Amplification of reference gene primers provided the estimated nucleated cell counts. The protocol was immunoSEQ multiplex PCR, while the TCRdb copy is restricted to in-frame clones and leaves out a portion. The DNA was the basis for D and trimming; V, J and clone size are from that table. The table has under 300,000 clones, roughly nine tenths seen once. This clonotype was obtained from a woman in her 40s who had recovered from COVID-19. The chain uses TRBV11-2 and TRBJ2-1; 9 positions agree with TRBD1. The sequenced sample was peripheral blood. The CDR3 DNA reads TGTGCCAGCAGTTACCAGATGGGACAGGGCTCCTACAATGAGCAGTTCTTC. Translation gives CASSYQMGQGSYNEQFF.